What follows are 11 T cell receptor beta chains derived from one specimen sequenced in a study of spatial heterogeneity in lung cancer. Time point reported: sample taken at primary tumor resection. What these receptors recognize is not known. One entry per CDR3 protein results from TCRdb running MiXCR on the 5' RACE reads. The data contain 3,500 to 4,000 distinct CDR3 sequences, under 8% of them singletons. Points from the study as a whole: It was found that expanded intratumoral alpha and beta TCR counts tracked tumor mutation counts.

The material sequenced was lung tumor tissue, taken at surgery. The receptors originated from a male donor with early-stage non-small cell lung cancer.

Judged by abundance, this clonotype is medium-sized. This beta chain is a stray sequence in a library constructed for alpha chains; its clone size is not meaningful. For the CDR3, the DNA is TGTGCCAGCAGTTGGAAATCAATCGGGACCGTGAACACTGAAGCTTTCTTT. This codes for CASSWKSIGTVNTEAFF. The rearrangement links TRBV27 to TRBJ1-1, with D maybe TRBD1 (5 bases). The CDR3 contains 17 residues. Per germline, CDR1 MNHEY and CDR2 SMNVEV (reference sequence). Trimming cost V 4 bases and J 0 bases, with 18 bases left between them.

By share, this clonotype ranks as medium-sized. Found in a library prepared for alpha chains, this beta chain is an off-target read, and its abundance has little meaning. V usage is TRBV12-3 or TRBV12-4 and J usage is TRBJ1-2; D is perhaps TRBD1 (6 bases). The CDR3 has 13 amino acids. The V end was cut by 4 bases, the J end by 6 bases, with 12 bases between. CDR3 DNA sequence: TGTGCCAGCAGTTCATGGGGGGCAGATGGCTACACCTTC. This codes for CASSSWGADGYTF.

By frequency in the sample, this clonotype is medium-sized. The library was built for alpha chains, so this beta chain is an off-target read and its size means little. This chain links TRBV7-2 with TRBJ2-1; 9 positions agree with TRBD2. Unmatched junction bases numbered 14, after V lost 8 bases and J lost 6 bases. The CDR3 is 16 amino acids. In germline, CDR1 is SGHTA, CDR2 FQGNSA. The CDR3 bases are TGTGCCAGCCAACAGCTAGCGGGGTTCTTAACCAATGAGCAGTTCTTC. Translating gives CASQQLAGFLTNEQFF.

This clonotype was seen many times. A library made for alpha chains picked up this beta chain off target, so its size means little. The chain links TRBV7-9 to TRBJ1-2; D is undetermined. V shed 0 bases and J shed 6 bases, with 8 bases lying between them. Germline CDR1 reads SEHNR; CDR2 reads FQNEAQ (reference sequence). This CDR3 is 13 amino acids long. The CDR3 protein is CASSLAYVDGYTF. The DNA of the CDR3 is TGTGCCAGCAGCTTAGCTTATGTTGATGGCTACACCTTC.

Worth noting for this clonotype: Found in a library prepared for alpha chains, this beta chain is an off-target read, and its abundance has little meaning. This rearrangement joins TRBV9 to TRBJ2-1, with TRBD2 matching 7 bases. The J segment lost 7 bases and the V segment lost 3 bases, leaving 4 bases of the junction unmatched. CDR1 is SGDLS, CDR2 YYNGEE, per germline. This CDR3 spans 13 amino acids. CDR3 nucleotides: TGTGCCAGCAGCGGTGGGAGGGGTAATGAGCAGTTCTTC. It translates to CASSGGRGNEQFF. The full variable domain, in which reference TRBV9 and TRBJ2-1 provide the parts outside the CDR3, is DSGVTQTPKHLITATGQRVTLRCSPRSGDLSVYWYQQSLDQGLQFLIQYYNGEERAKGNILERFSAQQFPDLHSELNLSSLELGDSALYFCASSGGRGNEQFFGPGTRLTVL.

In this sample, this clonotype is medium-sized (0.01 to 0.1%). This beta chain is a stray sequence in a library constructed for alpha chains; its clone size is not meaningful. This sequence joins TRBV10-3 and TRBJ2-1; TRBD2 matches 11 bases. Trimming took 6 bases from V and 6 from J; bases not matched to a gene: 1. The CDR3 is made up of 13 amino acids. In germline, CDR1 is ENHRY, CDR2 SYGVKD. The chain's CDR3 is CAIRLAGGNEQFF. The CDR3 region has the DNA TGTGCCATCAGGCTAGCGGGAGGCAATGAGCAGTTCTTC.

This clonotype came up many times. The library was prepared for alpha chains; this beta chain is a stray read, so its frequency means little. The V and J genes are TRBV28 and TRBJ1-2; 9 bases agree with TRBD1. Germline V gene data show CDR1 as MDHEN and CDR2 as SYDVKM. The CDR3 consists of 15 residues. Trimming took 4 bases from V and 7 from J; bases not matched to a gene: 10. In nucleotides, the CDR3 is TGTGCCAGCAGTTCTGGACAGGGGCCCTTAAGTGGCTACACCTTC. Encoded protein: CASSSGQGPLSGYTF.

This clonotype is categorized as large. This beta chain was picked up by a library intended for alpha chains and is off target, so its count carries little meaning. The V gene is TRBV20-1, the J gene TRBJ2-3, with 13 bases lining up with TRBD2. This CDR3 spans 17 amino acids. The germline V gene has CDR1 DFQATT and CDR2 SNEGSKA (reference sequence). V dropped 3 bases and J dropped 6; count of bases not matched to a gene: 12. The CDR3 reads CSARTILGTSGTDTQYF. CDR3 bases: TGCAGTGCTAGGACCATCCTGGGGACTAGCGGGACGGATACGCAGTATTTT.

This clonotype is labeled as medium-sized. The library was prepared for alpha chains; this beta chain is a stray read, so its frequency means little. This chain uses TRBV7-2 with TRBJ1-1; D is undetermined. Trimming stripped 1 base from V and 1 base from J, with 10 bases between. Germline loops: CDR1 SGHTA, CDR2 FQGNSA. The CDR3 runs 15 residues. The CDR3 DNA reads as TGTGCCAGCAGCTTAGAAGCTCGGCCGAACACTGAAGCTTTCTTT. Translation: CASSLEARPNTEAFF.

This clonotype was observed many times. This beta chain turned up in a library designed for alpha chains; as an off-target read, its abundance says little. The chain combines TRBV6-6 with TRBJ2-2, with 10 nucleotides matching TRBD2. After removal of 7 bases from V and 2 bases from J, the junction contained 4 bases not matched to a gene. This CDR3 comprises 15 residues. The germline V gene encodes CDR1 MNHNY and CDR2 SVGAGI (reference sequence). Here the CDR3 reads CASIIAGGNTGELFF. Here the CDR3 DNA reads TGTGCCAGCATTATAGCGGGAGGAAACACCGGGGAGCTGTTTTTT.

This clonotype was detected many times. This beta chain appears as a stray read in a library generated for alpha chains; its size is not informative. The chain recombines TRBV5-1 with TRBJ1-2; D uncertain. Germline-derived CDR1 and CDR2 are SGHRS and YFSETQ. Trimming took 4 bases from V and 2 from J, leaving 12 bases between them. The CDR3 totals 14 residues. CDR3 loop: CASSPGSQNYGYTF. In nucleotides, the CDR3 is TGCGCCAGCAGCCCAGGAAGCCAAAACTATGGCTACACCTTC.